The 20 T cell receptor beta chains reported below all come from one sample, sequenced in a study of blood T cell repertoires in COVID-19. Here immunoSEQ multiplex PCR was the method, and the copy in TCRdb shows in-frame clones only, minus some. The repertoire holds approximately 190,000 clones, with about 86% as singletons. Sequenced: PBMCs or T cells enriched from blood (not recorded which). These receptors originate from a woman in her forties in a cohort exposed to, infected with or recovered from COVID-19 (not recorded which).

The table lists this clone with a few counts. This chain connects TRBV14 to TRBJ2-7; 9 nucleotides align to TRBD2. The V and J ends lost 6 bases and 6 bases, in that order; junction bases with no gene match: 12. The CDR3 covers 15 residues. The germline V gene has CDR1 SGHDN and CDR2 FVKESK. The CDR3 nucleotides are TGTGCCAGCAGTAAACTGCGGGGGGGCCAAAGCGAGCAGTACTTC. This sequence encodes CASSKLRGGQSEQYF.

Concerning this clone itself: The sample carries other DNA sequences with the same CDR3. The V gene is TRBV4-2, the J gene TRBJ2-7; TRBD2 matches 11 bases. Germline V gene sequence: CDR1 LGHNA, CDR2 YNFKEQ. The CDR3 totals 15 residues. V was pared by 0 bases and J by 3 bases, with 1 base of the junction left unmatched. CDR3 region: CASSQETSGSYEQYF. The CDR3 DNA follows: TGTGCCAGCAGCCAAGAAACTAGCGGGAGCTACGAGCAGTACTTC.

The V and J genes are TRBV29-1 and TRBJ1-1; a possible D gene is TRBD1 (5 bases). Trimming pared 4 bases from V and 1 base from J, leaving 10 bases between. Germline CDR1 is SQVTM and CDR2 is ANQGSEA. This CDR3 has 13 amino acids. The DNA for the CDR3 is TGCAGCGTTGTTCGCGGGGGGAACACTGAAGCTTTCTTT. As protein: CSVVRGGNTEAFF.

The chain recombines TRBV9 with TRBJ1-4, with 7 bases identical to TRBD1. This CDR3 is built from 16 residues. The ends lost 5 bases at V and 3 bases at J; junction bases unmatched: 10. CDR1 is SGDLS, CDR2 YYNGEE, per germline. The CDR3 loop is CASRKQGQTANEKLFF. CDR3 in DNA: TGTGCCAGCAGGAAACAGGGGCAAACCGCTAATGAAAAACTGTTTTTT.

The chain joins TRBV6-4 to TRBJ1-5; possibly TRBD1 for D (6 bases). From germline, CDR1 is MRHNA and CDR2 SNTAGT. The V gene lost 0 bases and the J gene lost 4 bases, with 13 bases spanning the gap. This CDR3 has 16 residues. The CDR3 is CASSDSIRGGNQPQHF. DNA for the CDR3: TGTGCCAGCAGTGACTCAATTAGGGGGGGAAATCAGCCCCAGCATTTT.

The chain is built from TRBV27 and TRBJ2-7; 8 positions match TRBD1. The CDR3 totals 15 residues. With V trimmed by 7 bases and J by 2 bases, 10 bases remained unmatched. Germline-derived CDR1 and CDR2 are MNHEY and SMNVEV (reference sequence). The DNA of the CDR3 is TGTGCCAGCACCCCCTCGGACAGGGCGGCCTACGAGCAGTACTTC. It encodes CASTPSDRAAYEQYF.

The chain recombines TRBV30 with TRBJ2-7, with TRBD2 matching 9 bases. V was clipped by 8 bases and J by 5 bases; unmatched bases: 25. From germline, CDR1 is GTSNPN and CDR2 SVGIG (reference sequence). The CDR3 consists of 18 residues. As DNA, the CDR3 is TGTGCCCAAGAAGGGGGAGATAGCGGGAGCGCTAAGGCGGACGAGCAGTACTTC. Protein sequence: CAQEGGDSGSAKADEQYF.

The CDR3 sequence: CASSSPRGSNTGELFF. The CDR3 DNA is TGTGCCAGCAGCTCACCCCGGGGGTCGAACACCGGGGAGCTGTTTTTT. The V gene is TRBV9, the J gene TRBJ2-2; TRBD2 is a possible D gene (6 bases). Germline V lookup: CDR1 SGDLS, CDR2 YYNGEE. CDR3 length equals 16 residues. V lost 4 bases and J 0 bases, leaving 13 bases between the germline ends.

Turning to this clone: Other nucleotide sequences in the sample specify the same CDR3. The gene calls are TRBV5-5 and TRBJ1-3; tentative D call: TRBD1 (5 bases). The CDR3 sequence is 15 residues long. The germline V and J ends were trimmed by 0 bases and 3 bases, with 10 bases remaining between them. Germline V gives CDR1 SGHKS, CDR2 YYEKEE (reference sequence). This CDR3 is CASSLEGADGNTIYF. The CDR3 region has the DNA TGTGCCAGCAGCTTGGAAGGGGCGGATGGAAACACCATATATTTT. The full variable domain, with the rest looked up from reference TRBV5-5 and TRBJ1-3, is DAGVTQSPTHLIKTRGQQVTLRCSPISGHKSVSWYQQVLGQGPQFIFQYYEKEERGRGNFPDRFSARQFPNYSSELNVNALLLGDSALYLCASSLEGADGNTIYFGEGSWLTVV.

V usage is TRBV3-1 (or the pseudogene TRBV3-2) and J usage is TRBJ2-2; the match to TRBD2 covers 11 bases. The V segment lost 6 bases and the J segment 3 bases; nucleotides outside the gene matches: 6. Germline CDR1 and CDR2: LGHDT and YNNKEL (reference sequence). The CDR3 is 16 amino acids. CDR3 in amino acids: CASRLGLAGYTGELFF. In DNA, the CDR3 is TGTGCCAGCAGACTCGGACTAGCGGGTTACACCGGGGAGCTGTTTTTT.

The rearrangement links TRBV6-5 to TRBJ1-1, with D unclear. The CDR3 length is 13 residues. Germline-derived CDR1 and CDR2 are MNHEY and SVGAGI. Trimming took off 0 bases at V and 0 bases at J, with 2 bases between the two ends. CDR3 protein: CASSYSMNTEAFF. The CDR3 coding sequence is TGTGCCAGCAGTTACTCCATGAACACTGAAGCTTTCTTT.

CDR3 amino acids: CASSQGTLGTGVPDTQYF. Written as DNA, the CDR3 is TGCGCCAGCAGCCAAGGGACGTTAGGGACAGGGGTTCCAGATACGCAGTATTTT. The V gene is TRBV4-1, the J gene TRBJ2-3, with 10 positions matching TRBD1. CDR3 length: 18 residues. The junction had 11 bases not matched to a gene; V was cut back by 1 base and J by 4 bases. Germline lookup yields CDR1 MGHRA and CDR2 YSYEKL.

The rearrangement joins TRBV7-9 to TRBJ2-7, with 7 bases matching TRBD1. Germline assignment: CDR1 SEHNR and CDR2 FQNEAQ (reference sequence). V dropped 6 bases and J dropped 5; count of bases not matched to a gene: 4. CDR3 length equals 12 residues. CDR3 sequence: CASSFTGDEQYF. CDR3 DNA: TGTGCCAGCAGTTTTACAGGGGACGAGCAGTACTTC.

This chain connects TRBV4-1 to TRBJ1-2; TRBD1 matches 10 bases. CDR3 length: 16 amino acids. V dropped 1 base and J dropped 6; count of bases not matched to a gene: 8. Germline values: CDR1 MGHRA, CDR2 YSYEKL. Written as DNA, the CDR3 is TGCGCCAGCAGCCAAGTACCGACAGGGGGCGAGGATGGCTACACCTTC. Its translation is CASSQVPTGGEDGYTF.

The chain is built from TRBV30 and TRBJ1-2; no firm D call. V lost 2 bases to trimming and J lost 4 bases, with 11 bases between them. Germline loops: CDR1 GTSNPN, CDR2 SVGIG (reference sequence). The CDR3 has 13 residues. CDR3 in DNA: TGTGCCTGGAGTATAGACATCGCCTATGGCTACACCTTC. Residues: CAWSIDIAYGYTF.

This chain links TRBV27 with TRBJ1-1; D is uncertain. Germline V CDR1 and CDR2: MNHEY, SMNVEV (reference sequence). The V end lost 5 bases, the J end lost 4 bases, and 17 bases lay between the germline ends. CDR3 size: 15 residues. CDR3 region: CASSPPRKGGTEAFF. The CDR3, as DNA: TGTGCCAGCAGTCCACCCCGGAAGGGAGGCACTGAAGCTTTCTTT.

CDR3 nucleotide sequence: TGTGCCAGCAGTCCCGGGACAGGCTACTCCAATGAGCAGTTCTTC. Encoded protein: CASSPGTGYSNEQFF. V and J are TRBV2 and TRBJ2-1, with 8 nucleotides matching TRBD1. V was pared by 5 bases and J by 6 bases, with 9 bases of the junction left unmatched. CDR1 is SNHLY, CDR2 FYNNEI, per germline. CDR3 length equals 15 residues.

This clone has just one count. The chain recombines TRBV10-3 with TRBJ2-7, with 16 bases aligning to TRBD2. Trimming cost V 4 bases and J 1 base; bases outside gene matches: 7. The CDR3 spans 18 residues. Germline V gene sequence: CDR1 ENHRY, CDR2 SYGVKD. This CDR3 reads CAISASGTSGGASYEQYF. The CDR3 nucleotides read TGTGCCATCAGTGCATCGGGGACTAGCGGGGGGGCGTCCTACGAGCAGTACTTC.

The V call is TRBV18, the J call TRBJ1-4; D may be TRBD1 (6 bases). V was cut by 5 bases and J by 2 bases, with 15 bases left in between. Germline V lookup: CDR1 KGHSH, CDR2 LQKENI. The CDR3 runs to 16 residues. The CDR3, as DNA: TGTGCCAGCTCATCCCTACAGGGCGGCACTAATGAAAAACTGTTTTTT. It specifies CASSSLQGGTNEKLFF. Complete variable domain (other parts from reference TRBV18 and TRBJ1-4): NAGVMQNPRHLVRRRGQEARLRCSPMKGHSHVYWYRQLPEEGLKFMVYLQKENIIDESGMPKERFSAEFPKEGPSILRIQQVVRGDSAAYFCASSSLQGGTNEKLFFGSGTQLSVL.

The rearrangement joins TRBV19 to TRBJ2-7, with a tentative D call TRBD2 (6 bases). CDR1 and CDR2 (germline): LNHDA, SQIVND (reference sequence). The length of the CDR3 is 15 residues. V was shortened by 6 bases and J by 6 bases, with 21 bases between the two germline ends. This chain's CDR3 is CASRIKYLAPSEQYF. In nucleotides, the CDR3 is TGTGCCAGTAGGATTAAGTACCTAGCGCCGAGCGAGCAGTACTTC.